Detailed here is one TCR beta chain. Its antigen remains unidentified. CD8+CD57+ cell expansion, shown by flow cytometry, had occurred in the patients selected for sequencing. The data were taken from a study of CD8+CD57+ T cells in acquired aplastic anemia. The wider study: 3.2 ug was the average amount of DNA from sorted CD4+ and CD8+ cells. Study results and limitations: CD8+ Simpson's diversity did not differ significantly between patients and controls.

TCR beta VDJ and CDR3 profiling used genomic DNA as template. One entry per CDR3 protein, called by TCRdb with MiXCR from the reads. The sample records hundreds of thousands of distinct CDR3 sequences, 82% being singletons. Per germline, CDR1 LNHDA and CDR2 SQIVND (reference sequence). There are 12 residues in the CDR3. V was clipped by 6 bases and J by 5 bases, with 8 bases between them. This TCR derives from a human donor with aplastic anemia. Specimen: sorted CD4+, CD8+, or CD8+CD57+ T cells (not recorded which) from PBMCs. The rearrangement links TRBV19 to TRBJ2-1; D unresolved. CDR3 DNA sequence: TGTGCCAGTAGGGCAGCCAACAATGAGCAGTTCTTC. This codes for CASRAANNEQFF.